Shown below are 3 T cell receptor beta chains from a single sample sequenced in a study of blood T cell repertoires in COVID-19. Method: immunoSEQ multiplex PCR; TCRdb's copy keeps in-frame clones and lacks some. The data hold approximately 150,000 clones, with approximately 85% observed a single time. Sequencing input: peripheral blood. These receptors were collected from a man aged 55 to 69 with active or convalescent COVID-19.

The chain recombines TRBV7-3 with TRBJ2-7; tentative D call: TRBD1 (7 bases). CDR3 length equals 14 residues. Trimming removed 5 bases at V and 5 bases at J, with 16 bases between. CDR1 and CDR2 from the germline V gene are SGHTA and FQGTGA. For the CDR3, the DNA is TGTGCCAGCAGCCCGCAGGGGGGTGGCCACGAGCAGTACTTC. Translated, it gives CASSPQGGGHEQYF.

V is TRBV11-2 and J is TRBJ1-5; D is perhaps TRBD1 (5 bases). Germline V gives CDR1 SGHAT, CDR2 FQNNGV. This CDR3 comprises 14 residues. V shed 8 bases and J shed 4 bases, with 15 bases lying between them. The CDR3 DNA reads as TGTGCCAGCCGCGGGACCGGAGAAAATCAGCCCCAGCATTTT. This sequence encodes CASRGTGENQPQHF.

This rearrangement joins TRBV5-1 to TRBJ2-5; 7 bases align to TRBD1. Germline V gene lookup returns CDR1 SGHRS and CDR2 YFSETQ. The V and J ends lost 7 bases and 5 bases, in that order; junction bases with no gene match: 8. The CDR3 covers 13 residues. Written as DNA, the CDR3 is TGCGCCAGCTACAGGGGCGAGGGGGAGACCCAGTACTTC. The encoded protein is CASYRGEGETQYF.